This T cell receptor (beta chain) came from a study of blood T cell repertoires in COVID-19. About the study: The analysed material was cDNA or gDNA that came from T cells, B-cell-depleted T cells, or PBMCs.

By share of the sample, this clone is medium-sized (0.01 to 0.1%). This CDR3 is built from 14 residues. V lost 1 base and J 5 bases, leaving 12 bases between the germline ends. Germline CDR1 and CDR2: SEHNR and FQNEAQ (reference sequence). In the authors' methods: The authors estimated nucleated cell counts from reference gene primer amplification. The repertoire was sequenced with immunoSEQ multiplex PCR; TCRdb's copy has only in-frame clones and lacks some. V, J and clone size are those of that table, while D and trimming were read from the DNA. The repertoire holds around 250,000 clones, with 90% as singletons. Participants, 18 to 89 years old, spanned fewer than 25 US areas. Self-reported history from a screening survey and questionnaire set each donor's cohort.

Specimen: PBMCs or T cells enriched from blood (not recorded which). The origin of this receptor is a young woman with acute COVID-19. This chain connects TRBV7-9 to TRBJ2-7, with a possible D match to TRBD1 (6 bases). CDR3 residues: CASSLVQGSHEQYF. The CDR3 region has the DNA TGTGCCAGCAGCTTAGTGCAGGGGAGCCACGAGCAGTACTTC.